What follows are 25 T cell receptor beta chains derived from one specimen sequenced in a study of radiotherapy plus CTLA-4 blockade in lung cancer. Clones were read by immunoSEQ multiplex PCR, and TCRdb kept only the in-frame ones, dropping some. The sample consists of more than 80,000 clones, 70% to 90% of them appearing once. The specimen comprised peripheral blood, sampled from a patient treated with radiotherapy plus ipilimumab. The receptors originated from a human donor with non-small cell lung cancer that progressed on radiotherapy plus ipilimumab. Some clones in this sample may be carry-over from other donors' samples.

This chain joins TRBV9 and TRBJ1-1; perhaps TRBD1 as D (6 bases). With 3 bases removed from V and 5 bases from J, the gap between germline ends came to 11 bases. There are 13 residues in the CDR3. The germline gives CDR1 SGDLS, CDR2 YYNGEE. CDR3 loop: CASSATGSTEAFF. DNA of the CDR3: TGTGCCAGCAGCGCGACAGGCAGTACTGAAGCTTTCTTT. Supplemented by reference TRBV9 and TRBJ1-1, the full variable domain reads DSGVTQTPKHLITATGQRVTLRCSPRSGDLSVYWYQQSLDQGLQFLIQYYNGEERAKGNILERFSAQQFPDLHSELNLSSLELGDSALYFCASSATGSTEAFFGQGTRLTVV.

The chain employs TRBV5-1 and TRBJ2-3; D unresolved. V was clipped by 0 bases and J by 1 base, with 9 bases between them. In germline, CDR1 is SGHRS, CDR2 YFSETQ. CDR3 size: 15 residues. This chain's CDR3 is CASSLEQRGTDTQYF. For the CDR3, the DNA is TGCGCCAGCAGCTTGGAGCAGAGAGGCACAGATACGCAGTATTTT.

This chain joins TRBV4-2 and TRBJ2-7, with TRBD2 matching 9 bases. Germline V gene lookup returns CDR1 LGHNA and CDR2 YNFKEQ. CDR3 length equals 16 residues. The V segment lost 0 bases and the J segment 2 bases; nucleotides outside the gene matches: 5. The CDR3: CASSQDIAGETYEQYF. CDR3 bases: TGTGCCAGCAGCCAAGATATAGCGGGGGAGACCTACGAGCAGTACTTC.

The J gene is TRBJ2-3, the V gene TRBV9; TRBD2 matches at 8 bases. Trimming removed 4 bases from V and 0 bases from J; junction bases left unmatched: 13. The CDR3 loop spans 18 amino acids. CDR1 is SGDLS, CDR2 YYNGEE, per germline. CDR3 protein: CASSLGTSGESSTDTQYF. The CDR3 coding sequence is TGTGCCAGCAGCCTGGGAACTAGCGGAGAATCTAGCACAGATACGCAGTATTTT.

CDR3 nucleotides: TGTGCCAGCAGCGTATTCGGGCACTACCAAGAGACCCAGTACTTC. As protein: CASSVFGHYQETQYF. This chain connects TRBV9 to TRBJ2-5; no reliable D call. This CDR3 comprises 15 residues. Per the germline V gene, CDR1 is SGDLS and CDR2 is YYNGEE. Trimming pared 1 base from V and 0 bases from J, leaving 10 bases between.

The V gene is TRBV7-2, the J gene TRBJ1-6; D might be TRBD1 (5 bases). V was clipped by 0 bases and J by 8 bases, with 11 bases between them. The germline gives CDR1 SGHTA, CDR2 FQGNSA. The CDR3 totals 15 residues. The CDR3 DNA is TGTGCCAGCAGCTTAGCGTATGGACAAGATTCACCCCTCCACTTT. Translation gives CASSLAYGQDSPLHF.

The rearrangement joins TRBV4-1 to TRBJ1-4; a weak D match, TRBD1 (6 bases). Trimming cost V 1 base and J 4 bases, with 13 bases left between them. This CDR3 region has 16 residues. Germline CDR1 and CDR2: MGHRA and YSYEKL. The CDR3 nucleotides are TGCGCCAGCAGCCAAGTCTCAAGGGGGTATAATGAAAAACTGTTTTTT. Translated: CASSQVSRGYNEKLFF.

Written as DNA, the CDR3 is TGTGCCAGCAGCTTAGGAATATTAGGGCCCCTGTATAGTGAGCAGTTCTTC. This sequence encodes CASSLGILGPLYSEQFF. This chain connects TRBV13 to TRBJ2-1; D call uncertain. The CDR3 length is 17 residues. Germline values: CDR1 PRHDT, CDR2 FYEKMQ (reference sequence). V lost 0 bases and J 9 bases, leaving 21 bases between the germline ends.

V usage is TRBV5-4 and J usage is TRBJ1-2, with D perhaps TRBD1 (5 bases). The CDR3 is 14 amino acids. The germline CDR1 and CDR2 sequences are SGHNT and YYREEE (reference sequence). V was cut by 4 bases and J by 2 bases, with 12 bases left in between. The chain's CDR3 is CASSLATENYGYTF. The CDR3 DNA reads as TGTGCCAGCAGCCTGGCGACAGAAAACTATGGCTACACCTTC.

V is TRBV27 and J is TRBJ1-5; the match to TRBD1 covers 8 bases. V was pared by 2 bases and J by 4 bases, with 4 bases of the junction left unmatched. Germline CDR1 and CDR2: MNHEY and SMNVEV (reference sequence). This CDR3 is 15 amino acids long. The CDR3 DNA reads as TGTGCCAGCAGTTTAAGCCAGGGGGCGAATCAGCCCCAGCATTTT. It yields the protein CASSLSQGANQPQHF.

J is TRBJ1-5 and V is TRBV7-6, with 9 bases matching TRBD1. The CDR3 is 15 amino acids. Trimming at V came to 3 bases and at J to 1 base, leaving 1 base not matched to a gene. Germline V gene lookup returns CDR1 SGHVS and CDR2 FNYEAQ. CDR3 DNA sequence: TGTGCCAGCAGCTTGGGACAGGGAAGCAATCAGCCCCAGCATTTT. It yields the protein CASSLGQGSNQPQHF.

The V call is TRBV5-1, the J call TRBJ2-5, with 9 positions matching TRBD2. The germline V gene encodes CDR1 SGHRS and CDR2 YFSETQ. The CDR3 consists of 15 residues. The J segment lost 1 base and the V segment lost 5 bases, leaving 6 bases of the junction unmatched. CDR3 nucleotides: TGCGCCAGCAGAGTTCTAGCGGGGCGCCAAGAGACCCAGTACTTC. Protein: CASRVLAGRQETQYF. Looking up the rest from reference TRBV5-1 and TRBJ2-5 gives the full variable domain: KAGVTQTPRYLIKTRGQQVTLSCSPISGHRSVSWYQQTPGQGLQFLFEYFSETQRNKGNFPGRFSGRQFSNSRSEMNVSTLELGDSALYLCASRVLAGRQETQYFGPGTRLLVL.

The chain links TRBV18 to TRBJ1-2; TRBD1 agrees at 7 bases. V lost 2 bases to trimming and J lost 4 bases; unmatched junction nucleotides: 4. The CDR3 is 14 amino acids. CDR1 is KGHSH, CDR2 LQKENI, per germline. In nucleotides, the CDR3 is TGTGCCAGCTCACCAGGGGACAGAACCTATGGCTACACCTTC. Protein sequence: CASSPGDRTYGYTF.

This clone appeared once. This rearrangement joins TRBV15 to TRBJ2-5, with D possibly matching TRBD1 (6 bases). The V gene's germline CDR1 is LNHNV and CDR2 YYDKDF (reference sequence). The CDR3 loop spans 12 amino acids. Trimming removed 5 bases at V and 5 bases at J, with 9 bases between. The CDR3 DNA sequence: TGTGCCACCAGCGGCCAGGGGGAGACCCAGTACTTC. This encodes CATSGQGETQYF.

The V and J genes are TRBV4-1 and TRBJ2-5; 8 positions match TRBD1. Germline V CDR1 and CDR2: MGHRA, YSYEKL. This CDR3 has 15 amino acids. V lost 5 bases to trimming and J lost 5 bases; unmatched junction nucleotides: 10. The CDR3 reads CASSTRTGLGETQYF. CDR3 nucleotides: TGCGCCAGCAGCACCAGGACAGGGTTGGGGGAGACCCAGTACTTC.

This sequence joins TRBV7-2 and TRBJ1-2; D not certain. CDR1 is SGHTA and CDR2 is FQGNSA in the germline V gene. The germline V and J ends were trimmed by 4 bases and 13 bases, with 7 bases remaining between them. This CDR3 contains 9 residues. CDR3 DNA: TGTGCCAGCAGCTCTCCGGGCACCTTC. This translates into CASSSPGTF.

This clone came up a few times. The genes are TRBV6-5 and TRBJ2-3, with 7 bases identical to TRBD2. V shed 1 base and J 1 base; nucleotides not matched to a gene: 2. Germline CDR1 reads MNHEY; CDR2 reads SVGAGI. This CDR3 has 15 residues. The CDR3 DNA is TGTGCCAGCAGTTACTTCCGGGGGGGCACAGATACGCAGTATTTT. Its translation: CASSYFRGGTDTQYF.

V usage is TRBV27 and J usage is TRBJ1-5, with D tentatively TRBD1 (5 bases). The CDR3 contains 13 residues. Trimming stripped 5 bases from V and 4 bases from J, with 9 bases between. Germline loops: CDR1 MNHEY, CDR2 SMNVEV (reference sequence). As DNA, the CDR3 is TGTGCCAGCAGTCTGGGACGGAATCAGCCCCAGCATTTT. It codes for CASSLGRNQPQHF.

The rearrangement links TRBV9 to TRBJ1-6; D unresolved. Germline CDR1 is SGDLS and CDR2 is YYNGEE. This CDR3 spans 14 amino acids. The V and J ends lost 3 bases and 10 bases respectively, with 14 bases between them. CDR3: CASSERVFNSPLHF. CDR3 DNA sequence: TGTGCCAGCAGCGAGCGGGTTTTCAACTCACCCCTCCACTTT.

The chain has TRBV4-1 and TRBJ1-3, with D tentatively TRBD1 (5 bases). Germline V lookup: CDR1 MGHRA, CDR2 YSYEKL. Trimming removed 4 bases from V and 8 bases from J, with 24 bases in between. The length of the CDR3 is 17 residues. CDR3: CASSLPKGQGHKDTIYF. DNA for the CDR3: TGCGCCAGCAGCCTCCCAAAAGGGCAGGGCCATAAAGACACCATATATTTT.

This chain links TRBV27 with TRBJ1-6; D may be TRBD1 (5 bases). The CDR3 has 14 residues. Germline lookup yields CDR1 MNHEY and CDR2 SMNVEV (reference sequence). V was shortened by 6 bases and J by 3 bases, with 9 bases between the two germline ends. The CDR3 protein is CASRERGYNSPLHF. CDR3 DNA sequence: TGTGCCAGCAGGGAAAGGGGCTATAATTCACCCCTCCACTTT.

V and J are TRBV6-1 and TRBJ1-6, with 8 nucleotides matching TRBD1. CDR3 length: 15 amino acids. The V gene end was trimmed by 5 bases and the J gene end by 8 bases; junction bases not matched to a gene: 8. CDR1 MNHNS and CDR2 SASEGT come from the germline V gene. The CDR3 spells CASSLARGRDSPLHF. The CDR3 DNA is TGTGCCAGCAGTTTGGCCAGGGGGCGAGATTCACCCCTCCACTTT.

V gene TRBV10-3 combines with J gene TRBJ1-2; perhaps TRBD1 as D (5 bases). The CDR3 extends over 14 amino acids. Trimming stripped 8 bases from V and 5 bases from J, with 18 bases between. CDR1 and CDR2 from the germline V gene are ENHRY and SYGVKD. This CDR3 reads CAIRQKRDLYGYTF. The CDR3 nucleotides read TGTGCCATCCGACAAAAAAGGGACCTGTATGGCTACACCTTC.

The CDR3 spells CASSRGSVDYGYTF. The CDR3 nucleotides read TGTGCCAGCAGCCGAGGGTCAGTCGACTATGGCTACACCTTC. The genes are TRBV9 and TRBJ1-2; D is ambiguous. Looked up from germline, CDR1 is SGDLS and CDR2 is YYNGEE. CDR3 length: 14 amino acids. Trimming shortened V by 4 bases and J by 3 bases, and 13 bases separated the two germline ends.

This chain connects TRBV6-6 to TRBJ1-1; no definite D call. V lost 5 bases and J 3 bases, leaving 19 bases between the germline ends. Germline-derived CDR1 and CDR2 are MNHNY and SVGAGI (reference sequence). This CDR3 has 16 residues. The CDR3 DNA follows: TGTGCCAGCAGTCCCTCCGTAGGTAGCCCCTACACTGAAGCTTTCTTT. It translates to CASSPSVGSPYTEAFF.